Presented here are 8 T cell receptor beta chains from one specimen sequenced in a study of T cells after yellow fever vaccination. Each CDR3 protein gets one entry after TCRdb re-called the 5' RACE reads with MiXCR. Of about 630,000 distinct CDR3 sequences listed, 9% to 15% are singletons. Sequencing used PBMCs, obtained on the day of the yellow fever booster vaccination. Receptor source: a man aged 25 to 45 who received the YFV17D yellow fever vaccine.

This clonotype was picked up a small number of times. This chain joins TRBV18 and TRBJ2-7; D is undetermined. The CDR3 runs to 15 residues. Germline CDR1 is KGHSH and CDR2 is LQKENI. V shed 4 bases and J shed 3 bases, with 16 bases lying between them. The CDR3 protein is CASSQQRDHLYEQYF. In DNA form, the CDR3 reads TGTGCCAGCTCACAACAGCGAGACCATCTCTACGAGCAGTACTTC.

This clonotype came up many times. The chain employs TRBV10-3 and TRBJ2-1, with D possibly being TRBD2 (6 bases). V was shortened by 5 bases and J by 7 bases, with 15 bases between the two germline ends. The CDR3 sequence is 14 residues long. CDR1 and CDR2 (germline): ENHRY, SYGVKD. The CDR3 is CAISPMGLLNEQFF. For the CDR3, the DNA is TGTGCCATCAGTCCCATGGGACTTCTAAATGAGCAGTTCTTC.

This clonotype was detected a few times. The rearrangement joins TRBV29-1 to TRBJ1-2, with 10 bases matching TRBD1. V shed 4 bases and J 7 bases; nucleotides not matched to a gene: 6. The CDR3 has 13 amino acids. Germline CDR1 is SQVTM and CDR2 is ANQGSEA. This chain's CDR3 is CSVGDRGLSGYTF. The CDR3 DNA sequence: TGCAGCGTTGGAGACAGGGGGCTCTCTGGCTACACCTTC.

CDR3 sequence reads: CALKDRGNEQFF. The CDR3 DNA reads as TGTGCCTTAAAGGATAGGGGGAATGAGCAGTTCTTC. The chain has TRBV30 and TRBJ2-1; tentative D call: TRBD1 (6 bases). The germline V gene has CDR1 GTSNPN and CDR2 SVGIG (reference sequence). V lost 7 bases and J lost 7, with 14 bases in between. The CDR3 spans 12 residues.

This clonotype was observed a few times. The chain carries TRBV7-7 and TRBJ2-6, with D hard to call. Per the germline V gene, CDR1 is SSHAT and CDR2 is FNYEAQ (reference sequence). The CDR3 is made up of 13 amino acids. In nucleotides, the CDR3 is TGTGCTAGCCGCGGTACTGGGGCCAACGTCCTGACTTTC. It codes for CASRGTGANVLTF. The full variable domain, rest sourced from reference TRBV7-7 and TRBJ2-6, is GAGVSQSPRYKVTKRGQDVTLRCDPISSHATLYWYQQALGQGPEFLTYFNYEAQPDKSGLPSDRFSAERPEGSISTLTIQRTEQRDSAMYRCASRGTGANVLTFGAGSRLTVL.

V gene TRBV20-1 combines with J gene TRBJ1-5; 10 bases agree with TRBD1. The CDR3 contains 13 residues. Losses at the gene ends were 6 bases for V and 5 bases for J; bases not matched to a gene: 4. Germline lookup yields CDR1 DFQATT and CDR2 SNEGSKA (reference sequence). The CDR3 loop is CSARQGAYQPQHF. CDR3 sequence (DNA): TGCAGTGCAAGACAGGGGGCCTATCAGCCCCAGCATTTT.

V usage is TRBV2 and J usage is TRBJ1-1; unclear D gene. This CDR3 comprises 11 residues. The germline V and J ends were trimmed by 2 bases and 10 bases, with 8 bases remaining between them. Looked up from germline, CDR1 is SNHLY and CDR2 is FYNNEI. CDR3 sequence (DNA): TGTGCCAGCAGTGAACGTGGTCCAGCTTTCTTT. This encodes CASSERGPAFF.

The sample holds a few counts of this clonotype. The chain recombines TRBV11-2 with TRBJ1-1; 7 bases line up with TRBD1. The CDR3 consists of 15 residues. Germline CDR1 SGHAT, CDR2 FQNNGV. V gave up 4 bases and J gave up 5 bases; unmatched junction bases: 10. The CDR3 protein is CASSYLQGNVTEAFF. CDR3 bases: TGTGCCAGCAGCTATTTACAGGGGAACGTGACTGAAGCTTTCTTT.